Each of the 2 T cell receptor beta chains below was sequenced from the same sample in a study of T cells in localized non-small cell lung cancer. Profiling relied on immunoSEQ multiplex PCR, and the TCRdb table lists in-frame clones only, not all of them. The sample consists of around 130,000 clones, around 89% of them appearing once. The material sequenced was peripheral blood, taken before any cancer treatment. Receptors originate from an older female donor with stage I lung adenocarcinoma.

This chain links TRBV5-1 with TRBJ2-7; tentatively, D is TRBD1 (6 bases). The CDR3 totals 12 residues. Germline assignment: CDR1 SGHRS and CDR2 YFSETQ. The V gene lost 2 bases and the J gene lost 5 bases, with 8 bases spanning the gap. The CDR3 spells CASSFGTHEQYF. In DNA form, the CDR3 reads TGCGCCAGCAGCTTCGGGACACACGAGCAGTACTTC.

This rearrangement joins TRBV2 to TRBJ1-5, with D possibly TRBD1 on 5 matching bases. The CDR3 consists of 14 residues. The germline CDR1 and CDR2 sequences are SNHLY and FYNNEI. With 7 bases removed from V and 4 bases from J, the gap between germline ends came to 14 bases. This CDR3 is CASTGDGKNQPQHF. CDR3 nucleotides: TGTGCCAGCACCGGGGACGGGAAGAATCAGCCCCAGCATTTT.